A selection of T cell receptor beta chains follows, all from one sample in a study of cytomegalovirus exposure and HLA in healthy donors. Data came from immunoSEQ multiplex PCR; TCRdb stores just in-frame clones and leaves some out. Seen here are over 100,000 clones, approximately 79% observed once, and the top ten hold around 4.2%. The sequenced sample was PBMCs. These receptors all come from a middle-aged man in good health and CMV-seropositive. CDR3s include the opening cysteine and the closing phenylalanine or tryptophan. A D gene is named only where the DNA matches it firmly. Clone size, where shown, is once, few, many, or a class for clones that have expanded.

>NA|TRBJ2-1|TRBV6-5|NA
CASSPSREKQFF
TGTGCCAGCAGTCCATCTCGGGAGAAGCAGTTCTTC
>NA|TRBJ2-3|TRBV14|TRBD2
CASSVRAGLRGNTQYF
TGTGCCAGCAGCGTTCGGGCAGGACTGCGGGGGAATACGCAGTATTTT
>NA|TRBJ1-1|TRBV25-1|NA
CASSGPGRQPNEAFF
TGTGCCAGCAGTGGCCCCGGGAGACAGCCTAATGAAGCTTTCTTT
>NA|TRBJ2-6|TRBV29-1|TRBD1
CSVEPTGSPGANVLTF
TGCAGCGTTGAACCGACAGGGAGCCCTGGGGCCAACGTCCTGACTTTC
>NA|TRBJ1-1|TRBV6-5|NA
CASSFRVTDTEAFF
TGTGCCAGCAGTTTTCGGGTCACGGACACTGAAGCTTTCTTT
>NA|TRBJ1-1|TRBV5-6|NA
CASSFQGTEAFF
TGTGCCAGCAGCTTTCAGGGTACTGAAGCTTTCTTT
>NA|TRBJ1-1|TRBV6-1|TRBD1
CASLVPGGGNTEAFF
TGTGCCAGCTTGGTGCCCGGAGGGGGCAACACTGAAGCTTTCTTT
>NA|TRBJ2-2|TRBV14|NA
CASSRYRPNTGELFF
TGTGCCAGCAGCCGTTACAGGCCGAACACCGGGGAGCTGTTTTTT
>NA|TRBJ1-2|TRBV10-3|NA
CAISGDYGYTF
TGTGCCATCTCAGGTGACTATGGCTACACCTTC
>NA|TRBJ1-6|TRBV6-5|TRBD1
CASSPQGTDNSPLHF
TGTGCCAGCAGTCCTCAAGGGACAGACAATTCACCCCTCCACTTT
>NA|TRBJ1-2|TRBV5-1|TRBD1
CASSLWSDRDHGYTF
TGCGCCAGCAGCTTGTGGAGCGACAGGGACCATGGCTACACCTTC
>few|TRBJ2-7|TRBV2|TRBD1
CASSPDRGSYEQYF
TGTGCCAGCAGCCCGGACAGGGGGTCGTACGAGCAGTACTTC
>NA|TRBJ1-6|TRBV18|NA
CASSPNGRGALHF
TGTGCCAGCTCCCCTAACGGCAGGGGAGCTCTCCACTTT
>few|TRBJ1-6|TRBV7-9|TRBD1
CASSLGQGNNSPLHF
TGTGCCAGCAGCCTGGGACAGGGAAATAATTCACCCCTCCACTTT
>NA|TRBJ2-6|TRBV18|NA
CASSPAIAGSGANVLTF
TGTGCCAGCTCACCAGCAATAGCCGGATCTGGGGCCAACGTCCTGACTTTC
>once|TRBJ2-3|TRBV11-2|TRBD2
CASSTGLAGITDTQYF
TGTGCCAGCAGCACGGGACTAGCGGGAATCACAGATACGCAGTATTTT
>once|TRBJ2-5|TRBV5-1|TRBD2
CASAGLAGAETQYF
TGCGCCAGCGCCGGACTAGCGGGAGCAGAGACCCAGTACTTC
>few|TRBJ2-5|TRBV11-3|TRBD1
CASSHYIGTAQETQYF
TGTGCCAGCAGCCACTATATAGGGACAGCACAAGAGACCCAGTACTTC
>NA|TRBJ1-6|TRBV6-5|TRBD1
CASRPGQGGFTLHF
TGTGCCAGCAGACCCGGACAGGGAGGGTTCACCCTCCACTTT
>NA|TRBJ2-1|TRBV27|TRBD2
CASRLLAVSYNEQFF
TGTGCCAGCAGATTACTAGCGGTCTCCTACAATGAGCAGTTCTTC
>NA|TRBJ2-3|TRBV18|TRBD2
CASSRMSLRTSGGGDTQYF
TGTGCCAGCTCACGCATGAGTTTGAGGACTAGCGGAGGGGGAGATACGCAGTATTTT
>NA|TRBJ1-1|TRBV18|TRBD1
CASSSITGEGTEAFF
TGTGCCAGCTCATCGATTACAGGGGAAGGAACTGAAGCTTTCTTT